What follows are 14 T cell receptor beta chains derived from one specimen sequenced in a study of human T cells and chemical hapten exposure. TCRdb ran MiXCR on the RACE reads and lists one entry per CDR3 protein. The sample holds 95,000 or so distinct CDR3 sequences, about 11% seen once. As for time point: patch test 1, 2 weeks after DPC sensitization. Treatment given: therapeutic diphenylcyclopropenone sensitization with weekly scalp DPC. Sequenced material: whole blood, taken in connection with sensitization to the hapten diphenylcyclopropenone (DPC). These receptors originate from a man aged 35 to 55 with alopecia areata. Some clones in this sample may be carry-over from other donors' samples.

This clonotype was observed at least ten times. The chain has TRBV3-1 and TRBJ2-1; 10 bases are a match to TRBD2. The V gene's germline CDR1 is LGHDT and CDR2 YNNKEL (reference sequence). The junction had 7 bases not matched to a gene; V was cut back by 3 bases and J by 5 bases. This CDR3 is 16 amino acids long. The CDR3, as DNA: TGTGCCAGCAGCCACTCTAGCGGGAGAACGGACAATGAGCAGTTCTTC. Its translation is CASSHSSGRTDNEQFF.

This sequence joins TRBV5-4 and TRBJ1-6, with D hard to call. The CDR3 covers 16 residues. V was pared by 5 bases and J by 3 bases, with 15 bases between. CDR1 is SGHNT, CDR2 YYREEE, per germline (reference sequence). DNA of the CDR3: TGTGCCAGCAGTTCCTTCTTTCGGGACTATAATTCACCCCTCCACTTT. Amino acids: CASSSFFRDYNSPLHF.

This clonotype was detected a few times. One end of the junction fails to match germline, which may point to a read error. This chain links TRBV7-7 with TRBJ2-5; 7 bases fit TRBD1. The CDR3 is made up of 15 amino acids. The V gene's germline CDR1 is SSHAT and CDR2 FNYEAQ (reference sequence). The CDR3 protein is CASSLGDRDVDTQYF. CDR3 sequence (DNA): TGTGCTAGCAGCCTTGGGGACAGAGATGTTGATACCCAGTACTTC.

The V call is TRBV7-9, the J call TRBJ2-1; D is undetermined. CDR1 is SEHNR and CDR2 is FQNEAQ in the germline V gene (reference sequence). The ends were cut back, 6 bases at V and 6 bases at J, with 12 bases in the middle. The CDR3 is made up of 13 amino acids. CDR3 protein: CASRVPPLNEQFF. The CDR3 DNA sequence: TGTGCCAGCAGGGTCCCCCCACTCAATGAGCAGTTCTTC. Based on the CDR3 plus reference TRBV7-9 and TRBJ2-1, the full variable domain is DTGVSQNPRHKITKRGQNVTFRCDPISEHNRLYWYRQTLGQGPEFLTYFQNEAQLEKSRLLSDRFSAERPKGSFSTLEIQRTEQGDSAMYLCASRVPPLNEQFFGPGTRLTVL.

This clonotype was observed a handful of times. This chain uses TRBV11-1 with TRBJ2-3, with unresolved D. Germline values: CDR1 SGHAT, CDR2 FQDESV (reference sequence). V lost 5 bases, J lost 3 bases, and 12 bases lay in between. The CDR3 is made up of 14 amino acids. CDR3 amino acids: CASSAIGVTDTQYF. Here the CDR3 DNA reads TGTGCCAGCAGCGCCATTGGGGTTACAGATACGCAGTATTTT.

Regarding this clonotype: Given a much more abundant clone one base away, this may be a read error. V is TRBV5-1 and J is TRBJ2-1; D is perhaps TRBD1 or TRBD2 (6 bases each). This CDR3 comprises 16 residues. The ends were cut back, 4 bases at V and 9 bases at J, with 23 bases in the middle. The germline V gene has CDR1 SGHRS and CDR2 YFSETQ. CDR3 sequence: CASSPGAGLTGIEQFF. The CDR3 nucleotides are TGCGCCAGCAGCCCGGGGGCAGGGCTAACGGGGATTGAGCAGTTCTTC.

To note about this clonotype: The germline gene is not matched at one end of the junction; a read error may be the cause. The CDR3 reads CASRQGRQPQNF. CDR3 nucleotide sequence: TGTGCCAGCAGACAGGGAAGGCAGCCCCAGAATTTT. This chain links TRBV6-7 with TRBJ1-5, with D tentatively TRBD1 (6 bases). TRBV6-7 has ORF status, its function being uncertain. This CDR3 is built from 12 residues.

This clonotype has more than one count but fewer than ten. Written as DNA, the CDR3 is TGCAGCGTTAAGCTGCCGCAAATGAAGACAGAACACAGCAATCAGCCCCAGCATTTT. Protein sequence: CSVKLPQMKTEHSNQPQHF. V is TRBV29-1 and J is TRBJ1-5, with D tentatively TRBD1 (5 bases). The V and J ends lost 5 bases and 1 base respectively, with 27 bases between them. The V gene's germline CDR1 is SQVTM and CDR2 ANQGSEA. The CDR3 has 19 amino acids.

The chain couples TRBV18 to TRBJ1-1; unclear D gene. The V gene lost 1 base and the J gene lost 5 bases, with 17 bases spanning the gap. The CDR3 is 16 amino acids. CDR1 and CDR2 from the germline V gene are KGHSH and LQKENI. The CDR3 coding sequence is TGTGCCAGCTCACCACAAGACGTAATCGAAACGACTGAAGCTTTCTTT. Encoded protein: CASSPQDVIETTEAFF.

There are a few counts of this clonotype. The chain is built from TRBV7-2 and TRBJ2-3, with 14 bases lining up with TRBD2. V lost 5 bases to trimming and J lost 5 bases; unmatched junction nucleotides: 9. The germline CDR1 and CDR2 sequences are SGHTA and FQGNSA. This CDR3 is 17 amino acids long. The DNA of the CDR3 is TGTGCCAGCAGCAAAGTGGGGACTAGCGGGAGTTTAGATACGCAGTATTTT. This encodes CASSKVGTSGSLDTQYF.

This CDR3 reads CSVLFSRLGEQYF. The CDR3 DNA sequence: TGCAGCGTCCTTTTCTCTCGGCTTGGCGAGCAGTACTTC. This chain uses TRBV29-1 with TRBJ2-7, with D unresolved. Germline assignment: CDR1 SQVTM and CDR2 ANQGSEA. Trimming took off 6 bases at V and 6 bases at J, with 18 bases between the two ends. The CDR3 has 13 residues.

The rearrangement joins TRBV2 to TRBJ2-7; TRBD2 is a possible D gene (5 bases). The V gene's germline CDR1 is SNHLY and CDR2 FYNNEI. V gave up 1 base and J gave up 3 bases, with 10 bases separating them. This CDR3 region has 14 residues. CDR3 in amino acids: CASSEGGRSYEQYF. In DNA, the CDR3 is TGTGCCAGCAGTGAAGGCGGGCGAAGCTACGAGCAGTACTTC.

There are a few counts of this clonotype. The rearrangement joins TRBV3-2 to TRBJ2-1; the DNA was not used to check the table's D call, TRBD2. TRBV3-2 is a documented pseudogene. This CDR3 is built from 17 residues. The CDR3 region is CASSHLRGTSVNNEQFF. Here the CDR3 DNA reads TGTGCCAGCAGCCACCTCCGAGGGACTAGCGTTAACAATGAGCAGTTCTTC.

V is TRBV28 and J is TRBJ2-1; no reliable D call. Germline lookup yields CDR1 MDHEN and CDR2 SYDVKM. V was cut by 2 bases and J by 3 bases, with 11 bases left in between. This CDR3 is 15 amino acids long. The CDR3 coding sequence is TGTGCCAGCAGTTTACCGGTCACCCACTACAATGAGCAGTTCTTC. Translating gives CASSLPVTHYNEQFF. Filled out from reference TRBV28 and TRBJ2-1, the complete variable domain reads DVKVTQSSRYLVKRTGEKVFLECVQDMDHENMFWYRQDPGLGLRLIYFSYDVKMKEKGDIPEGYSVSREKKERFSLILESASTNQTSMYLCASSLPVTHYNEQFFGPGTRLTVL.